The entry below gives a single TCR beta chain sequence along with its context. Antigen unknown. Template switching added a universal primer site, and cDNA bore unique molecular identifiers. TCRdb reanalysed the 5' RACE reads using MiXCR and keeps one entry per CDR3 protein. This sample carries around 240,000 distinct CDR3 sequences, 5.5% to 8% of them seen once, and the ten largest clones take approximately 3.6%. The CDR3 is 14 amino acids. V shed 6 bases and J shed 4 bases, with 15 bases lying between them. Germline lookup yields CDR1 MDHEN and CDR2 SYDVKM. These data belong to a study of identical twins. The study, taken as a whole, reports: Models predicted too little out-of-frame TCR alpha sharing in monozygotic twins. Insertions were reduced in abundant cord blood beta clonotypes but not in memory repertoires.

This same sample was also part of a study on yellow fever vaccine responses in identical twins.

The gene calls are TRBV28 and TRBJ1-2; possible D gene TRBD1, 5 bases. Sample: memory (CD45RO+) T cells sorted from blood. This clonotype was obtained from a woman aged 18-35 years in good health. The DNA for the CDR3 is TGTGCCAGCAGCGAGACGACAGTCGGCTATGGCTACACCTTC. Its protein product is CASSETTVGYGYTF.